This T cell receptor (beta chain) originates from a study of T cell responses to AZD1222 COVID-19 vaccine. Germline V gene lookup returns CDR1 SGHTA and CDR2 FQGTGA. V was trimmed by 3 bases and J by 5 bases, leaving 10 bases between them. CDR3 length equals 13 residues. The table came from immunoSEQ multiplex PCR; TCRdb's copy has only in-frame clones and leaves some out. The data contain 120,000 to 150,000 clones, roughly 92% of them singletons. The chain joins TRBV7-3 to TRBJ1-2, with TRBD1 as a possible D gene (6 bases). This TCR derives from an adult who received the AZD1222 COVID-19 vaccine. The specimen was peripheral blood, collected 28 days after the second AZD1222 dose. The CDR3: CASSLGARYGYTF. The CDR3 DNA follows: TGTGCCAGCAGCTTGGGGGCACGGTATGGCTACACCTTC.